This paragraph covers one T cell receptor beta chain sequence. The antigen this receptor binds is unknown. Germline is not matched at one junction end, which may reflect a read error. Inclusive of the bounding cysteine and phenylalanine, the CDR3 is 14 residues long. The DNA shown is the 42-base CDR3, in frame from base 1. CDR1 and CDR2 were assigned from the germline V gene (reference sequence) as LNHNV and YYDKDF. Patients with autoimmune disease history or receiving systemic immunosuppression were excluded from the trial. In every dose cohort, peripheral blood was drawn for TCR sequencing at baseline, cycle 4 day 1, and cycle 7 day 1. Samples came from an open-label, multicenter, first-in-human phase I dose-escalation trial of ivuxolimab. Adults with locally advanced or metastatic head and neck squamous cell, hepatocellular, melanoma or renal cell carcinoma were enrolled in the trial. Before TCR sequencing, CD4+ T cells and CD8+ T cells from peripheral blood were sorted into separate populations.

Genomic DNA was isolated from the sorted cells so that the TCRbeta CDR3 region could be sequenced. The immunoSEQ Assay was used to sequence the TCRbeta CDR3 regions. Drawn from immuneACCESS, this table holds only the in-frame rearrangements with V and J called that TCRdb kept. Clones are partly lost; checked studies trace under half to an unresolved V gene and leave the rest unexplained. The sample records under 80,000 clones, just over 85% of which are singletons. Over 4% of the sample comes from the top ten. This specimen comes from a study of OX40 agonist ivuxolimab in advanced cancers. As for the study more broadly: Ivuxolimab was an agonistic, fully human IgG2 monoclonal antibody directed against OX40 (CD134), a costimulatory receptor. Intravenous ivuxolimab was administered to patients every 2 weeks at six dose levels: 0.01, 0.1, 0.3, 1.5, 3 and 10 mg/kg. Of the 50 to 55 patients in dose escalation, about 20 had hepatocellular carcinoma, some 15 had melanoma, 9 had renal cell carcinoma and 9 had head and neck cancer. A male proportion of roughly 80% and a mean age of approximately 61 years, ranging from about 23 to 79, were recorded for the dose-escalation cohort. Prior anti-PD-1, anti-PD-L1 or anti-CTLA-4 therapy was permitted, and 35% to 40% of dose-escalation patients had received checkpoint inhibitors. Partial responses occurred in three dose-escalation patients, of whom one had hepatocellular carcinoma and two had cutaneous melanoma. Peripheral TCRbeta sequencing aimed to test whether ivuxolimab altered TCR sequence diversity and caused clonal T-cell expansion. The monotherapy dose-escalation portion (N of about 52 patients) of the phase I ivuxolimab trial is reported in the paper.

What the research found in general, with its limitations: Which antigens the clonally expanded peripheral T cells were specific for was not determined. After ivuxolimab, CD8+ T cells had more expanded clones than CD4+ T cells on average. Partial responders in the 0.1-3.0 mg/kg groups had among the lowest normalized peripheral clonal expansion, especially among CD8+ T cells. Low levels of normalized T-cell clonal expansion were also seen in some patients who did not respond. Clonal expansion of both CD4+ and CD8+ blood T cells was observed from baseline to week 6 at doses 0.1 to 3.0 mg/kg.

The TCR sequence derives from an adult with an advanced solid tumor such as melanoma, head and neck, liver or kidney cancer. Sequences were derived from CD4+ or CD8+ T cells sorted from blood, sampled in a trial of the OX40 agonist ivuxolimab. The chain employs TRBV15 and TRBJ2-7, with the D gene not clear enough to name. Here is the DNA: TGTGCCACCGCGGCGACGGTGAGTTCCTTCGAGCAGTACTTC. Its translation is CATAATVSSFEQYF.